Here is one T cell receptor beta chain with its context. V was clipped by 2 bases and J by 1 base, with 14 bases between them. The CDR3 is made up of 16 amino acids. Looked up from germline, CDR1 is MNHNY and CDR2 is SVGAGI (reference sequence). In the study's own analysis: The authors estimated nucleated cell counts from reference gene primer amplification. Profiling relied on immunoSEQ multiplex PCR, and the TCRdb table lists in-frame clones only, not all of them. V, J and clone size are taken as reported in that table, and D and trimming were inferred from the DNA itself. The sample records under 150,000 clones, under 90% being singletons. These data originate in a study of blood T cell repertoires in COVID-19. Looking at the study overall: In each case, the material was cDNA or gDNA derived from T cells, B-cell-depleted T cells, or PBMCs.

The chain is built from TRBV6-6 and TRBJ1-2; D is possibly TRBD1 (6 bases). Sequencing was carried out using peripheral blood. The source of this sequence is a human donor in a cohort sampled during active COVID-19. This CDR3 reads CASSYRGRTFNYGYTF. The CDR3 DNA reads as TGTGCCAGCAGTTACAGGGGGAGAACCTTTAACTATGGCTACACCTTC.